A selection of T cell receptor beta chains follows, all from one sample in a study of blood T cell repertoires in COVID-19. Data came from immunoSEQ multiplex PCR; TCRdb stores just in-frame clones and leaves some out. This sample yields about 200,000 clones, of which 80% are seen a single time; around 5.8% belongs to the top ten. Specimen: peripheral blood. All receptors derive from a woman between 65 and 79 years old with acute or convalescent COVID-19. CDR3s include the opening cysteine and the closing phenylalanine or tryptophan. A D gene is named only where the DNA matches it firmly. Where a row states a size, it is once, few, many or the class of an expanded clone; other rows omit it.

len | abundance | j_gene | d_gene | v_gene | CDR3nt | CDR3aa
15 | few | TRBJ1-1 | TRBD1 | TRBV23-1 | TGCGCCAGCAGTCGGAAGAATACAGGGGTCACTGAAGCTTTCTTT | CASSRKNTGVTEAFF
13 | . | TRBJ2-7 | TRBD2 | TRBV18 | TGTGCCAGCTCACCAGGACTAGCGGGAGGTCAGTACTTC | CASSPGLAGGQYF
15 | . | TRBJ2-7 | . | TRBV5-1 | TGCGCCAGCAGCCCCACCGGGACTGGCTCCTACGAGCAGTACTTC | CASSPTGTGSYEQYF
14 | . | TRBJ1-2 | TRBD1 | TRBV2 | TGTGCCAGCAGCGGACAGGGAACTACGTATGGCTACACCTTC | CASSGQGTTYGYTF
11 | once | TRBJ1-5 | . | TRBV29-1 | TGCAGGGCCCCTAGCTTGGAGCCCCAGCATTTT | CRAPSLEPQHF
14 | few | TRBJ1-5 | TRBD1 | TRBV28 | TGTGCCAGCAGTCCGGGACAGAATGTCCAGCCCCAGCATTTT | CASSPGQNVQPQHF
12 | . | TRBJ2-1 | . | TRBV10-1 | TGCGCCAGCAGTGAGTCAGGGGGGGGGCAGTTCTTC | CASSESGGGQFF
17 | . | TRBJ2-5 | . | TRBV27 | TGTGCCAGCAGTTTGAGGGGGTGGATTAGGGACCAAGAGACCCAGTACTTC | CASSLRGWIRDQETQYF
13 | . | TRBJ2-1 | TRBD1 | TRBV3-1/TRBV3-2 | TGTGCCAGCAGCCTGACAGGGGATGGTGAGCAGTTCTTC | CASSLTGDGEQFF
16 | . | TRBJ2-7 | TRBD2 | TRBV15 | TGTGCCACCAGCAGAGATACCAGCGGGAGGGCAGGCGAGCAGTACTTC | CATSRDTSGRAGEQYF
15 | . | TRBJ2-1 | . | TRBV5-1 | TGCGCCAGCAGCTACGGGGGCGCGGGGGACAATGAGCAGTTCTTC | CASSYGGAGDNEQFF
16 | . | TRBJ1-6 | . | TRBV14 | TGTGCCAGCAGCCAAGATCGGGGGTACGGTTATTCACCCCTCCACTTT | CASSQDRGYGYSPLHF
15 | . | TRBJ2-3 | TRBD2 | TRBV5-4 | TGTGCCAGCAGCTTTCGGCGGGAGAGCACAGATACGCAGTATTTT | CASSFRRESTDTQYF
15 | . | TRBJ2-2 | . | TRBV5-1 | TGCGCCAGCAGCTTGTCCCTAGAACGGACCGGGGAGCTGTTTTTT | CASSLSLERTGELFF
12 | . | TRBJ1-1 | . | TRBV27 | TGTGCCAGCAGCCCAGGGGTGGGAACAGCTTTCTTT | CASSPGVGTAFF
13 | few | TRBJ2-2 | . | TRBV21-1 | TGTGCCAGCAGCTACTACAGGACCGGGGAGCTGTTTTTT | CASSYYRTGELFF
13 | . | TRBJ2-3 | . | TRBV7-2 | TGTGCCAGCAGCAGCGGACTCGGGGATACGCAGTATTTT | CASSSGLGDTQYF
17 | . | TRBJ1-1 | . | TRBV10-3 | TGTGCCATCAGTGAGATTCCAAGGACAGTTTCGAACACTGAAGCTTTCTTT | CAISEIPRTVSNTEAFF
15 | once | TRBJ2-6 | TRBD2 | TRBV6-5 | TGTGCCAGCGGTTTACTAGCGGGAGGGGCCAACGTCCTGACTTTC | CASGLLAGGANVLTF
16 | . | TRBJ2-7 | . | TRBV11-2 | TGTGCCAGCAGCTTAGGCGGTTCGGGGGTGCCCTACGAGCAGTACTTC | CASSLGGSGVPYEQYF
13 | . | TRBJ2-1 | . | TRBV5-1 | TGCGCCAGCAGCTTATCCGCCTACAATGAGCAGTTCTTC | CASSLSAYNEQFF
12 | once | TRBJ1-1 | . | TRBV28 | TGTGCCAGCACCCACAGGAACACTGAAGCTTTCTTT | CASTHRNTEAFF